These 24 T cell receptor beta chains were sequenced from one sample in a study of shared clonotypes between healthy human individuals. The table came from immunoSEQ multiplex PCR; TCRdb's copy has only in-frame clones and leaves some out. This sample has hundreds of thousands of clones; 72% occur once, and the top ten carry 1.5% to 2%. The specimen was memory CD4+ T cells sorted from blood. Subset reported: CD45RA-negative fraction. The source is a woman aged 30 to 39 in good health.

This clone was seen a single time. The chain combines TRBV5-1 with TRBJ2-7; D not certain. Per germline, CDR1 SGHRS and CDR2 YFSETQ. Trimming left V 0 bases short and J 5 bases short, with 12 bases between. The CDR3 has 14 amino acids. Here the CDR3 DNA reads TGCGCCAGCAGCTTGGGGGTCGCAGGCCACGAGCAGTACTTC. Its translation: CASSLGVAGHEQYF.

V is TRBV29-1 and J is TRBJ2-2; 8 nucleotides agree with TRBD2. The V segment lost 5 bases and the J segment 6 bases; nucleotides outside the gene matches: 8. CDR3 size: 14 residues. The germline V gene has CDR1 SQVTM and CDR2 ANQGSEA. CDR3 protein: CSVFAGGLSGELFF. The CDR3 DNA reads as TGCAGCGTTTTTGCGGGAGGCCTCTCCGGGGAGCTGTTTTTT.

V is TRBV28 and J is TRBJ2-3; no clear D gene. This CDR3 comprises 13 residues. Germline V lookup: CDR1 MDHEN, CDR2 SYDVKM. V was trimmed by 8 bases and J by 2 bases, leaving 11 bases between them. CDR3 nucleotide sequence: TGTGCCAGCTACACCGGTTTCACAGATACGCAGTATTTT. Its protein product is CASYTGFTDTQYF. The variable domain in full, completed from reference TRBV28 and TRBJ2-3, reads DVKVTQSSRYLVKRTGEKVFLECVQDMDHENMFWYRQDPGLGLRLIYFSYDVKMKEKGDIPEGYSVSREKKERFSLILESASTNQTSMYLCASYTGFTDTQYFGPGTRLTVL.

The V gene is TRBV27, the J gene TRBJ1-4; unclear D gene. The CDR3 has 10 amino acids. Trimming left V 6 bases short and J 8 bases short, with 4 bases between. The germline gives CDR1 MNHEY, CDR2 SMNVEV (reference sequence). CDR3 sequence (DNA): TGTGCCAGCAGGCAGGAAAAACTGTTTTTT. This encodes CASRQEKLFF.

Note on this clone: Other DNA sequences in the same sample also yield this CDR3. The chain carries TRBV19 and TRBJ2-7; TRBD1 is a possible D gene (5 bases). The germline CDR1 and CDR2 sequences are LNHDA and SQIVND (reference sequence). The CDR3 runs 13 residues. V was shortened by 6 bases and J by 3 bases, with 12 bases between the two germline ends. CDR3 in DNA: TGTGCCAGTAGCCCAGGGTACAGCTACGAGCAGTACTTC. This gives the protein CASSPGYSYEQYF.

This chain connects TRBV30 to TRBJ2-5; D might be TRBD1 or TRBD2, each matching 5 bases. The germline V and J ends were trimmed by 6 bases and 6 bases, with 11 bases remaining between them. The CDR3 runs 11 residues. CDR1 is GTSNPN, CDR2 SVGIG, per germline (reference sequence). CDR3 coding DNA: TGTGCCTGCTCCGAGGGGAAGACCCAGTACTTC. Translating gives CACSEGKTQYF.

The rearrangement joins TRBV6-1 to TRBJ1-1, with a weak D call TRBD1 (5 bases). In germline, CDR1 is MNHNS, CDR2 SASEGT. The CDR3 runs to 14 residues. The ends were cut back, 11 bases at V and 5 bases at J, with 21 bases in the middle. CDR3 protein: CAASRAGIETEAFF. For the CDR3, the DNA is TGTGCCGCTTCCCGGGCAGGGATAGAGACTGAAGCTTTCTTT.

This clone was recorded many times. The J gene is TRBJ2-1, the V gene TRBV6-4, with D perhaps assigned TRBD1 or TRBD2 (5 bases each). Germline V lookup: CDR1 MRHNA, CDR2 SNTAGT. The germline V and J ends were trimmed by 5 bases and 5 bases, with 13 bases remaining between them. The length of the CDR3 is 14 residues. This CDR3 is CASSRRGNNNEQFF. CDR3 coding DNA: TGTGCCAGCAGTCGCCGGGGCAATAACAATGAGCAGTTCTTC.

This chain links TRBV5-4 with TRBJ2-5, with D perhaps being TRBD1 or TRBD2 (6 bases each). This CDR3 has 15 residues. Germline V gene sequence: CDR1 SGHNT, CDR2 YYREEE (reference sequence). V lost 2 bases to trimming and J lost 0 bases, with 11 bases between them. The CDR3 loop is CASSLGGRYQETQYF. DNA for the CDR3: TGTGCCAGCAGCTTAGGGGGGAGGTACCAAGAGACCCAGTACTTC. Full variable domain (outside the CDR3, taken from reference TRBV5-4 and TRBJ2-5): ETGVTQSPTHLIKTRGQQVTLRCSSQSGHNTVSWYQQALGQGPQFIFQYYREEENGRGNFPPRFSGLQFPNYSSELNVNALELDDSALYLCASSLGGRYQETQYFGPGTRLLVL.

In its sample, this clone was seen a few times. V is TRBV27 and J is TRBJ1-2; D is possibly TRBD1 (5 bases). Per the germline V gene, CDR1 is MNHEY and CDR2 is SMNVEV (reference sequence). The V end was cut by 4 bases, the J end by 0 bases, with 12 bases between. The CDR3 runs to 15 residues. Written as DNA, the CDR3 is TGTGCCAGCAGTTCAACGAAGACAGCTAACTATGGCTACACCTTC. Amino acids: CASSSTKTANYGYTF.

This clone was found a few times. The V gene is TRBV5-1, the J gene TRBJ2-2, with D perhaps TRBD1 or TRBD2 (6 bases each). Germline V lookup: CDR1 SGHRS, CDR2 YFSETQ. This CDR3 spans 14 amino acids. The ends were cut back, 4 bases at V and 5 bases at J, with 12 bases in the middle. The CDR3 DNA follows: TGCGCCAGCAGCCCGGGGGCGCCGACCGGGGAGCTGTTTTTT. Residues: CASSPGAPTGELFF.

The V gene is TRBV10-2, the J gene TRBJ2-1; TRBD2 agrees at 7 bases. The CDR3 is made up of 12 amino acids. With V trimmed by 6 bases and J by 10 bases, 6 bases remained unmatched. The germline gives CDR1 WSHSY, CDR2 SAAADI. This chain's CDR3 is CASRAGLFEQFF. The CDR3 DNA is TGCGCCAGCAGGGCGGGACTATTCGAGCAGTTCTTC.

The rearrangement uses TRBV5-6 and TRBJ2-5; unclear D gene. The CDR3 consists of 16 residues. Germline V gene data show CDR1 as SGHDT and CDR2 as YYEEEE. V gave up 1 base and J gave up 2 bases, with 15 bases separating them. CDR3 region: CASSLLAGIHQETQYF. The CDR3 coding sequence is TGTGCCAGCAGCTTGCTTGCCGGCATCCATCAAGAGACCCAGTACTTC.

The J gene is TRBJ2-7, the V gene TRBV5-8; D possibly matches TRBD1 or TRBD2 (5 bases each). The CDR3 is 17 residues long. Trimming left V 0 bases short and J 0 bases short, with 16 bases between. Germline V gene sequence: CDR1 SGHTS, CDR2 YDEGEE. CDR3 coding DNA: TGTGCCAGCAGCTTGGGAGTAGGGGCGGGTAGCTCCTACGAGCAGTACTTC. Protein sequence: CASSLGVGAGSSYEQYF.

V usage is TRBV11-2 and J usage is TRBJ2-1; 10 bases are shared with TRBD2. CDR1 is SGHAT and CDR2 is FQNNGV in the germline V gene. The CDR3 contains 18 residues. V lost 7 bases and J lost 3; bases outside the gene matches: 15. CDR3 DNA: TGTGCCAGCACCGCAGGAAGCGGGGGGGGACTTAACTACAATGAGCAGTTCTTC. Residues: CASTAGSGGGLNYNEQFF.

This chain joins TRBV6-4 and TRBJ1-2; no reliable D call. The CDR3 covers 12 residues. Trimming took 6 bases from V and 3 from J, leaving 8 bases between them. Germline assignment: CDR1 MRHNA and CDR2 SNTAGT. The CDR3 nucleotides are TGTGCCAGCAGCGACGGAGACTATGGCTACACCTTC. Protein sequence: CASSDGDYGYTF.

The chain is built from TRBV20-1 and TRBJ2-1, with D hard to call. V dropped 2 bases and J dropped 6 bases, with 2 bases sitting between them. This CDR3 region has 10 residues. The germline CDR1 and CDR2 sequences are DFQATT and SNEGSKA (reference sequence). The CDR3 is CSARFNEQFF. As DNA, the CDR3 is TGCAGTGCTAGATTCAATGAGCAGTTCTTC.

Only one count was recorded for this clone. The V and J genes are TRBV2 and TRBJ2-7; 9 nucleotides align to TRBD1. The J segment lost 6 bases and the V segment lost 1 base, leaving 1 base of the junction unmatched. The CDR3 length is 13 residues. CDR1 is SNHLY and CDR2 is FYNNEI in the germline V gene. CDR3 in DNA: TGTGCCAGCAGTGAAGAGACAGGGGGCGAGCAGTACTTC. This gives the protein CASSEETGGEQYF.

This chain joins TRBV7-8 and TRBJ1-1; D unclear. The germline CDR1 and CDR2 sequences are SGHVS and FQNEAQ. CDR3 size: 15 residues. The germline V and J ends were trimmed by 3 bases and 3 bases, with 14 bases remaining between them. The CDR3 coding sequence is TGTGCCAGCAGCTTTGACCGCAAACCTCACACTGAAGCTTTCTTT. Translated, it gives CASSFDRKPHTEAFF.

V gene TRBV11-2 combines with J gene TRBJ1-4; perhaps TRBD1 as D (5 bases). Trimming cost V 2 bases and J 8 bases, with 9 bases left between them. The germline gives CDR1 SGHAT, CDR2 FQNNGV. This CDR3 is built from 13 residues. The DNA of the CDR3 is TGTGCCAGCAGCTTATACGGGGCCGAAAAACTGTTTTTT. Its protein is CASSLYGAEKLFF.

The chain joins TRBV2 to TRBJ1-1; D is unresolved. Germline assignment: CDR1 SNHLY and CDR2 FYNNEI. V lost 6 bases and J 1 base, leaving 12 bases between the germline ends. The CDR3 is 14 residues long. The CDR3 coding sequence is TGTGCCAGCAGCTCACAGCGCCAGAACACTGAAGCTTTCTTT. This sequence encodes CASSSQRQNTEAFF.

The chain joins TRBV4-2 to TRBJ2-7; maybe TRBD2 (5 bases). The ends were cut back, 0 bases at V and 4 bases at J, with 16 bases in the middle. Germline lookup yields CDR1 LGHNA and CDR2 YNFKEQ. The CDR3 sequence is 16 residues long. The CDR3 loop is CASSQEAGTIGYEQYF. In DNA, the CDR3 is TGTGCCAGCAGCCAAGAGGCGGGCACGATTGGATACGAGCAGTACTTC.

The rearrangement uses TRBV5-1 and TRBJ1-1; a possible D gene is TRBD1 (6 bases). CDR1 and CDR2 (germline): SGHRS, YFSETQ. There are 16 residues in the CDR3. Between the trimmed V and J ends, which lost 3 bases and 0 bases, there was a span of 15 bases. CDR3 in amino acids: CASSYNRVTLNTEAFF. DNA for the CDR3: TGCGCCAGCAGCTACAACAGGGTGACCTTGAACACTGAAGCTTTCTTT. The full variable domain, in which reference TRBV5-1 and TRBJ1-1 provide the parts outside the CDR3, is KAGVTQTPRYLIKTRGQQVTLSCSPISGHRSVSWYQQTPGQGLQFLFEYFSETQRNKGNFPGRFSGRQFSNSRSEMNVSTLELGDSALYLCASSYNRVTLNTEAFFGQGTRLTVV.

The chain is built from TRBV29-1 and TRBJ2-7, with TRBD2 matching 15 bases. Germline V CDR1 and CDR2: SQVTM, ANQGSEA. The CDR3 has 19 amino acids. The trim removed 4 bases at V and 3 bases at J, leaving 16 bases unmatched. The CDR3 region has the DNA TGCAGCGTTGTCGGGGATTCCGCGGGACTAGCGGGAGGACACTACGAGCAGTACTTC. This sequence encodes CSVVGDSAGLAGGHYEQYF.